The 13 T cell receptor beta chains presented below share a single source sample, sequenced in a study of blood T cell repertoires in COVID-19. Method: immunoSEQ multiplex PCR; TCRdb's copy keeps in-frame clones and lacks some. Among some 200,000 clones listed, 84% were seen once. The sample was peripheral blood. The source of these receptors is a human donor in a cohort sampled during active COVID-19.

The chain couples TRBV5-1 to TRBJ2-7; 7 nucleotides agree with TRBD2. Germline-derived CDR1 and CDR2 are SGHRS and YFSETQ. Trimming took 2 bases from V and 2 from J; bases not matched to a gene: 4. There are 14 residues in the CDR3. CDR3 nucleotide sequence: TGCGCCAGCAGCTTTGAGGGACTAACCTACGAGCAGTACTTC. This translates into CASSFEGLTYEQYF.

The chain employs TRBV11-2 and TRBJ1-1; a possible D gene is TRBD1 (6 bases). This CDR3 spans 15 amino acids. CDR1 SGHAT and CDR2 FQNNGV come from the germline V gene. V was trimmed by 5 bases and J by 2 bases, leaving 15 bases between them. CDR3 sequence reads: CASSLRRGGNTEAFF. The CDR3 DNA sequence: TGTGCCAGCAGCCTCCGGCGCGGGGGCAACACTGAAGCTTTCTTT.

The V gene is TRBV5-5, the J gene TRBJ2-7; D is ambiguous. This CDR3 comprises 14 residues. Trimming shortened V by 0 bases and J by 0 bases, and 7 bases separated the two germline ends. CDR1 SGHKS and CDR2 YYEKEE come from the germline V gene (reference sequence). The CDR3 is CASSLAGGSYEQYF. CDR3 nucleotides: TGTGCCAGCAGCTTGGCCGGTGGCTCCTACGAGCAGTACTTC.

The chain employs TRBV15 and TRBJ2-7; no firm D call. V lost 5 bases, J lost 6 bases, and 17 bases lay in between. The CDR3 is made up of 14 amino acids. The germline V gene encodes CDR1 LNHNV and CDR2 YYDKDF (reference sequence). CDR3: CATSSFDSPLEQYF. CDR3 coding DNA: TGTGCCACCAGCTCATTCGACTCCCCTCTCGAGCAGTACTTC.

This clone was recorded once. This chain joins TRBV19 and TRBJ2-7; 9 bases line up with TRBD2. V trimming: 5 bases; J trimming: 0 bases; junction bases outside the gene matches: 2. Germline-derived CDR1 and CDR2 are LNHDA and SQIVND (reference sequence). The CDR3 contains 14 residues. The CDR3 DNA is TGTGCCAGTAGTGATAGCGGGGGCTCCTACGAGCAGTACTTC. It codes for CASSDSGGSYEQYF.

V gene TRBV19 combines with J gene TRBJ2-1; 10 bases agree with TRBD2. The V gene end was trimmed by 4 bases and the J gene end by 7 bases; junction bases not matched to a gene: 10. The CDR3 loop spans 16 amino acids. Germline loops: CDR1 LNHDA, CDR2 SQIVND (reference sequence). The CDR3 DNA is TGTGCCAGTAGTAAGGTGAGCGGGAGGGCTAGGAATGAGCAGTTCTTC. This sequence encodes CASSKVSGRARNEQFF.

A few counts support this clone. This chain links TRBV28 with TRBJ2-7; TRBD2 agrees at 14 bases. The CDR3 contains 15 residues. Germline V lookup: CDR1 MDHEN, CDR2 SYDVKM. The trim removed 10 bases at V and 4 bases at J, leaving 9 bases unmatched. The CDR3 sequence: CATRVGTSGSYEQYF. The CDR3 nucleotides are TGTGCCACCAGGGTCGGGACTAGCGGGAGTTACGAGCAGTACTTC.

The gene calls are TRBV7-9 and TRBJ2-5; TRBD1 matches at 8 bases. Germline V gene lookup returns CDR1 SEHNR and CDR2 FQNEAQ (reference sequence). The CDR3 has 14 amino acids. After removal of 4 bases from V and 5 bases from J, the junction contained 6 bases not matched to a gene. As DNA, the CDR3 is TGTGCCAGCAGCTCAGGGACAGGTCATGAGACCCAGTACTTC. It translates to CASSSGTGHETQYF.

The chain employs TRBV27 and TRBJ2-7; 14 bases are shared with TRBD2. Losses at the gene ends were 3 bases for V and 0 bases for J; bases not matched to a gene: 1. This CDR3 region has 16 residues. Germline V gene data show CDR1 as MNHEY and CDR2 as SMNVEV (reference sequence). CDR3 coding DNA: TGTGCCAGCAGTTTCGGGACTAGCGGGAGCTCCTACGAGCAGTACTTC. This encodes CASSFGTSGSSYEQYF.

The chain is built from TRBV7-6 and TRBJ2-1, with a possible D match to TRBD2 (6 bases). Looked up from germline, CDR1 is SGHVS and CDR2 is FNYEAQ. This CDR3 has 18 residues. Deletions cut 5 bases from V and 7 bases from J, with 27 bases between. The CDR3 DNA is TGTGCCAGCAGCCGAACTCCCGGGGGAGCGGGTCTTACAAATGAGCAGTTCTTC. Encoded protein: CASSRTPGGAGLTNEQFF.

This clone was seen a few times. The chain couples TRBV19 to TRBJ2-7; 9 nucleotides match TRBD1. The V segment lost 4 bases and the J segment 7 bases; nucleotides outside the gene matches: 8. Germline assignment: CDR1 LNHDA and CDR2 SQIVND (reference sequence). The CDR3 covers 14 residues. CDR3: CASSRPGTGTEQYF. In nucleotides, the CDR3 is TGTGCCAGTAGTAGGCCTGGGACAGGGACTGAGCAGTACTTC.

The rearrangement uses TRBV10-3 and TRBJ2-7, with TRBD2 identical over 9 bases. V dropped 3 bases and J dropped 0; count of bases not matched to a gene: 3. CDR1 is ENHRY and CDR2 is SYGVKD in the germline V gene. CDR3 length: 15 amino acids. Written as DNA, the CDR3 is TGTGCCATCAGTGAACATAGCGGGAGCTCCTACGAGCAGTACTTC. Residues: CAISEHSGSSYEQYF.

This clone is a singleton in its sample. This chain connects TRBV5-8 to TRBJ2-1; D gene uncertain. Germline V gene sequence: CDR1 SGHTS, CDR2 YDEGEE. The V and J ends lost 4 bases and 1 base respectively, with 9 bases between them. CDR3 length: 14 amino acids. CDR3 loop: CASSPVRSYNEQFF. The CDR3 nucleotides read TGTGCCAGCAGCCCAGTCAGATCCTACAATGAGCAGTTCTTC.